The 19 T cell receptor beta chains below were found in one sample sequenced in a study of CD8 T cells in ankylosing spondylitis. Each CDR3 protein is one row after TCRdb ran MiXCR on the 5' RACE reads. The data show some 200,000 distinct CDR3 sequences, around a quarter seen once. The sequenced material came from blood, either unsorted or a sorted T cell fraction (not recorded which). The source of these receptors is a male donor with ankylosing spondylitis or in good health (not recorded which).

This clonotype showed up many times. The chain is built from TRBV7-8 and TRBJ2-2; TRBD2 might be the D (5 bases). The germline gives CDR1 SGHVS, CDR2 FQNEAQ. Trimming took off 1 base at V and 0 bases at J, with 9 bases between the two ends. CDR3 length: 16 residues. CDR3 nucleotides: TGTGCCAGCAGCTTAGAGACGGGGACGAACACCGGGGAGCTGTTTTTT. Its protein is CASSLETGTNTGELFF.

Only a few counts were recorded for this clonotype. This rearrangement joins TRBV29-1 to TRBJ2-5; 7 bases fit TRBD2. The J segment lost 9 bases and the V segment lost 5 bases, leaving 6 bases of the junction unmatched. Germline values: CDR1 SQVTM, CDR2 ANQGSEA. The CDR3 has 11 residues. As DNA, the CDR3 is TGCAGCGTTAGGGGCGGGGGTCCCCAGTACTTC. Translation gives CSVRGGGPQYF.

The J gene is TRBJ2-5, the V gene TRBV7-3; 8 bases fit TRBD1. The CDR3 spans 15 residues. Per the germline V gene, CDR1 is SGHTA and CDR2 is FQGTGA. J was trimmed by 4 bases and V by 2 bases; bases with no gene match: 6. The CDR3 coding sequence is TGTGCCAGCAGCTTAGACGGCAGGGGGCGAGAGACCCAGTACTTC. It translates to CASSLDGRGRETQYF.

Ten or more counts support this clonotype. This sequence joins TRBV5-1 and TRBJ2-3; 7 bases are a match to TRBD1. This CDR3 has 17 residues. In germline, CDR1 is SGHRS, CDR2 YFSETQ. J gave up 1 base and V 4 bases, and 12 bases lay outside the gene matches. CDR3 region: CASSLTGAQGGTDTQYF. The CDR3 region has the DNA TGCGCCAGCAGCCTAACAGGGGCCCAAGGGGGCACAGATACGCAGTATTTT.

The sample holds a few counts of this clonotype. The chain joins TRBV10-3 to TRBJ2-1, with 7 bases matching TRBD1. Germline trimming cut 7 bases from V and 10 bases from J; bases unmatched to any gene: 4. The CDR3 runs 11 residues. The germline gives CDR1 ENHRY, CDR2 SYGVKD. This CDR3 reads CAITPDREQFF. The CDR3 DNA follows: TGTGCCATCACCCCGGACAGGGAGCAGTTCTTC.

In this sample, this clonotype turned up many times. The chain links TRBV18 to TRBJ2-1; D perhaps matches TRBD1 (6 bases). Germline V gene data show CDR1 as KGHSH and CDR2 as LQKENI. CDR3 length equals 14 residues. V lost 2 bases and J lost 6, with 11 bases in between. This chain's CDR3 is CASSPVTGGNEQFF. In nucleotides, the CDR3 is TGTGCCAGCTCACCAGTGACAGGTGGCAATGAGCAGTTCTTC. The full variable domain, its missing parts supplied by reference TRBV18 and TRBJ2-1, is NAGVMQNPRHLVRRRGQEARLRCSPMKGHSHVYWYRQLPEEGLKFMVYLQKENIIDESGMPKERFSAEFPKEGPSILRIQQVVRGDSAAYFCASSPVTGGNEQFFGPGTRLTVL.

This clonotype was found many times. The chain employs TRBV5-1 and TRBJ1-2, with TRBD1 matching 7 bases. Looked up from germline, CDR1 is SGHRS and CDR2 is YFSETQ. The CDR3 extends over 14 amino acids. Trimming cost V 4 bases and J 0 bases; bases outside gene matches: 3. In DNA, the CDR3 is TGCGCCAGCAGCATCGGGACAGCTAACTATGGCTACACCTTC. Amino acid sequence: CASSIGTANYGYTF.

The CDR3 DNA reads as TGTGCCAGCAGCTTAGCGGGACTAGCTACCGATGAGCAGTTCTTC. Translation: CASSLAGLATDEQFF. The rearrangement uses TRBV5-5 and TRBJ2-1; TRBD2 matches 9 bases. Germline loops: CDR1 SGHKS, CDR2 YYEKEE (reference sequence). V trimming: 2 bases; J trimming: 8 bases; junction bases outside the gene matches: 8. CDR3 length equals 15 residues.

In its sample, this clonotype was seen many times. The CDR3 protein is CASSYSTGRYEQYF. CDR3 bases: TGTGCCAGCAGTTACTCGACGGGCAGGTACGAGCAGTACTTC. This chain joins TRBV6-5 and TRBJ2-7; no clear D gene. The CDR3 runs to 14 residues. Germline assignment: CDR1 MNHEY and CDR2 SVGAGI. V dropped 0 bases and J dropped 4 bases, with 10 bases sitting between them.

There are a few counts of this clonotype. The chain combines TRBV6-2 or TRBV6-3 with TRBJ1-2; D not certain. The CDR3 is made up of 16 amino acids. Germline assignment: CDR1 MNHEY and CDR2 SVGEGT. V gave up 6 bases and J gave up 4 bases, with 21 bases separating them. The CDR3 sequence: CASRLRSGGSFYGYTF. The CDR3 bases are TGTGCCAGCAGGCTACGATCCGGCGGTTCATTCTATGGCTACACCTTC.

This clonotype was seen many times. The chain recombines TRBV5-1 with TRBJ1-2; 10 nucleotides agree with TRBD1. The trim removed 3 bases at V and 3 bases at J, leaving 5 bases unmatched. The CDR3 length is 15 residues. The V gene's germline CDR1 is SGHRS and CDR2 YFSETQ. Here the CDR3 reads CASSSRQGAYYGYTF. CDR3 bases: TGCGCCAGCAGCTCCCGACAGGGGGCTTACTATGGCTACACCTTC.

This clonotype showed up many times. This chain joins TRBV5-1 and TRBJ2-7, with a tentative D call TRBD2 (6 bases). V was cut by 4 bases and J by 7 bases, with 21 bases left in between. In germline, CDR1 is SGHRS, CDR2 YFSETQ. The CDR3 is 15 amino acids. The CDR3 sequence is CASSKGDFGRTEQYF. The CDR3 DNA sequence: TGCGCCAGCAGCAAAGGGGACTTCGGACGAACTGAGCAGTACTTC.

This clonotype occurred many times. The rearrangement joins TRBV7-3 to TRBJ2-2; D possibly uses TRBD1 or TRBD2 (6 bases each). V gave up 5 bases and J gave up 6 bases, with 19 bases separating them. Germline V gene lookup returns CDR1 SGHTA and CDR2 FQGTGA. The CDR3 is 16 amino acids. CDR3 protein: CASSPNGVGGSGELFF. For the CDR3, the DNA is TGTGCCAGCAGCCCGAACGGTGTAGGGGGGTCCGGGGAGCTGTTTTTT.

J is TRBJ2-7 and V is TRBV5-1, with TRBD1 identical over 7 bases. The V and J ends lost 4 bases and 2 bases, in that order; junction bases with no gene match: 9. Germline CDR1 is SGHRS and CDR2 is YFSETQ. CDR3 length equals 15 residues. The CDR3 sequence: CASSEAGTVTYEQYF. CDR3 bases: TGCGCCAGCAGCGAAGCCGGGACAGTAACCTACGAGCAGTACTTC.

This clonotype was found many times. V gene TRBV5-1 combines with J gene TRBJ2-7; D might be TRBD2 (5 bases). The V end was cut by 7 bases, the J end by 7 bases, with 15 bases between. Germline V gene data show CDR1 as SGHRS and CDR2 as YFSETQ. The CDR3 sequence is 12 residues long. The CDR3 here is CASQRPPGEQYF. For the CDR3, the DNA is TGCGCCAGCCAGAGGCCCCCGGGGGAGCAGTACTTC.

The chain links TRBV20-1 to TRBJ2-5; TRBD2 might be the D (6 bases). CDR1 and CDR2 from the germline V gene are DFQATT and SNEGSKA (reference sequence). CDR3 size: 12 residues. The V and J ends lost 6 bases and 3 bases respectively, with 11 bases between them. The CDR3 nucleotides are TGCAGTGCGCAGGAGGGAAAAGAGACCCAGTACTTC. Its protein is CSAQEGKETQYF.

This clonotype was seen repeatedly, ten times or more. The V gene is TRBV11-2, the J gene TRBJ2-1, with 10 bases lining up with TRBD2. V shed 4 bases, J shed 4 bases, and the junction held 4 bases outside the gene matches. CDR1 and CDR2 (germline): SGHAT, FQNNGV. CDR3 size: 15 residues. CDR3 nucleotides: TGTGCCAGCAGCTCAGGACTAGCGGAATACAATGAGCAGTTCTTC. Translating gives CASSSGLAEYNEQFF. The full variable domain, in which reference TRBV11-2 and TRBJ2-1 provide the parts outside the CDR3, is EAGVAQSPRYKIIEKRQSVAFWCNPISGHATLYWYQQILGQGPKLLIQFQNNGVVDDSQLPKDRFSAERLKGVDSTLKIQPAKLEDSAVYLCASSSGLAEYNEQFFGPGTRLTVL.

The V and J genes are TRBV7-2 and TRBJ2-7; perhaps TRBD1 as D (6 bases). Germline CDR1 SGHTA, CDR2 FQGNSA. V lost 2 bases, J lost 2 bases, and 19 bases lay in between. The CDR3 has 17 amino acids. The CDR3 here is CASSLSTGPLRPYEQYF. CDR3 nucleotides: TGTGCCAGCAGCTTATCTACAGGGCCCCTGAGGCCCTACGAGCAGTACTTC.

This clonotype has a count of ten or more. The chain has TRBV12-3 or TRBV12-4 and TRBJ1-1; TRBD1 is a possible D gene (5 bases). Between the trimmed V and J ends, which lost 6 bases and 7 bases, there was a span of 9 bases. The CDR3 totals 11 residues. The CDR3 sequence is CASRPTGEAFF. The CDR3 nucleotides read TGTGCCAGCAGACCTACAGGTGAAGCTTTCTTT.